This T cell receptor (beta chain) originates from a study of blood T cell repertoires in COVID-19. Study in general: The origin of the acute and convalescent COVID-19 samples was the United States, Italy and Spain. T cells, B-cell-depleted T cells, or PBMCs supplied cDNA or gDNA.

Here immunoSEQ multiplex PCR was the method, and the copy in TCRdb shows in-frame clones only, minus some. The sample includes roughly 110,000 clones, less than 85% seen only once; the top ten take 13% to 15%. This CDR3 region has 17 residues. Germline V gene data show CDR1 as SEHNR and CDR2 as FQNEAQ (reference sequence). V lost 5 bases to trimming and J lost 1 base, with 20 bases between them. This TCR was recovered from a woman aged 60 to 75 with acute or convalescent COVID-19. Source material: peripheral blood. V is TRBV7-9 and J is TRBJ2-5; tentative D call: TRBD1 (5 bases). The CDR3 nucleotides read TGTGCCAGCAGCCGTGGTCGACAGTACTATGTCCAAGAGACCCAGTACTTC. Its translation: CASSRGRQYYVQETQYF. Together with reference TRBV7-9 and TRBJ2-5, the CDR3 gives the full variable domain: DTGVSQNPRHKITKRGQNVTFRCDPISEHNRLYWYRQTLGQGPEFLTYFQNEAQLEKSRLLSDRFSAERPKGSFSTLEIQRTEQGDSAMYLCASSRGRQYYVQETQYFGPGTRLLVL.